This TCR beta chain derives from a study of T cells after yellow fever vaccination. Background on the study: Where fractions had low cell numbers, libraries were prepared from them with the SMART-Seq v4 Ultra Low Input RNA kit. General study results and limits: Researchers report a weaker secondary response that nonetheless peaked faster, day 5 versus 15. CD4 and CD8 compartments shared a small share of clonotypes, likely from convergent recombination.

V was cut by 9 bases and J by 2 bases, with 17 bases left in between. Germline CDR1 SGHKS, CDR2 YYEKEE (reference sequence). The CDR3 spans 14 residues. Via MiXCR, TCRdb re-called the 5' RACE reads, giving one row per CDR3 protein. The sample gives roughly 9,300 distinct CDR3 sequences, around 4.8% of which show up once; roughly 1.6% is in the top ten. This TCR came from a man between 18 and 29 years old who received the YFV17D yellow fever vaccine. V and J are TRBV5-5 and TRBJ1-2; D call uncertain. Material: PBMCs, either bulk or a sorted T-cell subset (CD4+, CD8+, memory, or dextramer-sorted; not recorded which), obtained approximately 15 days after the first yellow fever vaccination. The CDR3 nucleotides read TGTGCCATGGGCCCTGGGCACAGCAACTATGGCTACACCTTC. Amino acids: CAMGPGHSNYGYTF.